This paragraph reports one T cell receptor beta chain. This clonotype was seen a handful of times. Its binding antigen is unknown. Per-base quality was not reported, and no clone a single base away is much larger than it. The entry originates in a study of T cells in Graves' hyperthyroidism and ophthalmopathy (dated by TCRdb to about 2019). A note on the overall study: Peripheral blood samples were taken at the time of initial diagnosis, prior to any treatment. TCR Vbeta CDR3 sequencing of some 140 peripheral blood samples (under 45 ophthalmopathy, roughly 74 hyperthyroidism and roughly 17 progressor patients) is reported in the paper. A discovery cohort of about 96 patients, roughly 45 with Graves' ophthalmopathy and 57 with stable Graves' hyperthyroidism, was used to find distinguishing TCR V-J signatures. Thyroid tissue and blood T-cell repertoires from over 5 Graves' hyperthyroidism patients were also compared in the study. The 75 to 100 discovery patients were randomly split 7:3 into training and test sets. Prospective prediction of ophthalmopathy was tested in an independent validation cohort consisting of 18 to 20 hyperthyroidism patients and about 17 patients who later progressed to ophthalmopathy. After sampling, hyperthyroidism patients received methimazole starting at 30 mg daily, and ophthalmopathy patients received high-dose intravenous methylprednisolone. The paper's findings and limits, for the study overall: No statistical method was used to fix the sample size in advance, and group allocation was not hidden from the investigators. Most expanded thyroid clonotypes (frequency above 0.001) were also found in blood, which suggests that blood repertoires may mirror thyroid immune responses. In cross-validation, a model built on a 13 V-J signature told ophthalmopathy apart from stable hyperthyroidism with approximately 90% sensitivity and 81% to 82% specificity, and in testing the same model reached 80%/75%. During validation, the model predicted progression to ophthalmopathy a median of roughly 7.1 months ahead of onset, with around 71% sensitivity and 72.22% specificity.

In the ophthalmopathy patients, disease was moderately to severely active, with a Clinical Activity Score of 3 or more, a NOSPECS grade of 4 or more, and a duration of less than 3 months. The study excluded patients with uncontrolled infections, other autoimmune diseases, pregnancy or lactation. Diagnoses were based on clinical symptoms, serum thyroxine and TRAb, thyroid ultrasound and orbital computed tomography. PBMCs were separated from roughly 10 ml of fresh peripheral blood using Ficoll-Paque density gradient centrifugation. Total RNA was extracted using Trizol reagent, and RNA quality was assessed on an Agilent 2100 Bioanalyzer. TCR beta CDR3 regions were amplified from RNA transcripts. The TCR CDR3 was subjected to a first round of RT-PCR using the HTBI primer set and the Qiagen OneStep RT-PCR kit. The libraries were constructed in a second round of multiplex PCR and then size-selected and purified. Libraries were sequenced paired-end with 100 bp reads on an Illumina HiSeq2000. Turning to the authors' computational methods: SOAPnuke was used to process the raw data, removing reads that contained adapters or uncalled bases, had a mean Phred below 15, or lacked an exact match to the constant primer or identifier. COPE v1.2.5 was used to merge high-quality paired reads, and clonotypes were defined as unique nucleotide sequences. Clonotypes were aligned to IMGT TRBV, TRBD and TRBJ reference segments using MiTCR v1.1. The analysis was restricted to V-J combinations with a frequency above 0.0001, which together covered just over 99% of the repertoires. A TCS score was defined as the ratio of F50 (clonal expansion) to E x V (chaos), with BLOSUM62-based TCRdist applied between CDR3 peptides within each V-J. Welch's t-statistics and random forest reduced fewer than 600 V-J features to 13, which were used in a naive Bayes classifier (R e1071). Through fastp at Q25 and MiXCR, TCRdb rebuilt clones from the public reads, retaining in-frame beta chains. A single entry per CDR3 protein holds the most common genes and DNA from its merged rows. The V and J calls and clone size come from TCRdb's table, not from the authors' own analysis. For this sample there are 490,000 or so distinct CDR3 sequences; 22% appear just once. Clones ranked in the top ten supply under 55% of the sample.

V trim: 5 bases; J trim: 7 bases; unmatched bases: 12. The germline V gene (reference sequence) provides CDR1 SEHNR and CDR2 FQNEAQ. The CDR3, cysteine through phenylalanine, is 15 amino acids long. Only the CDR3 part of the read is kept: 45 bases, read in frame from the first base. The sequence derives from a woman in her 70s with Graves' ophthalmopathy. Recombination connected TRBV7-9 to TRBJ2-7; 9 middle bases align to TRBD1. The sequencing sample was made of blood. At the DNA level, the sequence is TGTGCCAGCAGCCTAACAGGGGGCTCGAAGGAGGAGCAGTACTTC. Translated, this is CASSLTGGSKEEQYF.